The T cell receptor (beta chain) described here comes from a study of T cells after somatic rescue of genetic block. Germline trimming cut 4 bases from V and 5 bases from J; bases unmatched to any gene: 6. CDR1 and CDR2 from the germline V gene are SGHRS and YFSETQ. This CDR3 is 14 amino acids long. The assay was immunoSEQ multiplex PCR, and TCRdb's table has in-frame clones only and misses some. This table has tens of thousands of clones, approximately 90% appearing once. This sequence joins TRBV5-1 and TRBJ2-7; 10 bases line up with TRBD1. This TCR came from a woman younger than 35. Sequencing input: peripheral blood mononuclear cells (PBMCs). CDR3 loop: CASSLPGQGNEQYF. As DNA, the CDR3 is TGCGCCAGCAGCCTACCGGGACAGGGGAACGAGCAGTACTTC.